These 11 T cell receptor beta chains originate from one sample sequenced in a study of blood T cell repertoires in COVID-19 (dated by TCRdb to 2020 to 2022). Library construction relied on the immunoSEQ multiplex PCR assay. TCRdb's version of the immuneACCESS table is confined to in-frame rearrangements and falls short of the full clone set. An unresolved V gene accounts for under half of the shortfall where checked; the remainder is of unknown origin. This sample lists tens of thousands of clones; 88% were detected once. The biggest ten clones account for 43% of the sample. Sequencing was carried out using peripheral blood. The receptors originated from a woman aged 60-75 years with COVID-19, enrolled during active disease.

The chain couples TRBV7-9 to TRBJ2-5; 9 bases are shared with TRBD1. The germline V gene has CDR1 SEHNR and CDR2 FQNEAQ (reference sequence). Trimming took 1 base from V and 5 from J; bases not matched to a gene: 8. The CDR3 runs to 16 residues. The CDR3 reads CASSLGQGDLRETQYF. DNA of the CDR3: TGTGCCAGCAGCTTAGGACAGGGGGATTTGCGGGAGACCCAGTACTTC.

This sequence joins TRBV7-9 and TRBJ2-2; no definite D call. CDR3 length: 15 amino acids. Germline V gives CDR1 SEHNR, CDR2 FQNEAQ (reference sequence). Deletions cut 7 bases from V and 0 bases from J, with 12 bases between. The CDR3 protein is CASTPPLTNTGELFF. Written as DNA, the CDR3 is TGTGCCAGCACCCCGCCGCTAACGAACACCGGGGAGCTGTTTTTT.

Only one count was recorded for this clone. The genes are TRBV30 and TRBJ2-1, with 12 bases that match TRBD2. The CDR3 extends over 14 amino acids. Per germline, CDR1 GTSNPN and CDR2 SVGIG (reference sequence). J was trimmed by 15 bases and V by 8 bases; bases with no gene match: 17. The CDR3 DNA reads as TGTGCCCGCCCCGCGGGACTAGCGGGCCGGTGTCGGTTCTTC. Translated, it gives CARPAGLAGRCRFF.

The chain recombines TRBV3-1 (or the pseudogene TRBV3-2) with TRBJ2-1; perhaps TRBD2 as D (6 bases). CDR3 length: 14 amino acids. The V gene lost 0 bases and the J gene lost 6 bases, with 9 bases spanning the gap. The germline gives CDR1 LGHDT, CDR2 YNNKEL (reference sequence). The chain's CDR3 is CASSQEGGSNEQFF. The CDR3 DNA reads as TGTGCCAGCAGCCAAGAGGGGGGTAGCAATGAGCAGTTCTTC.

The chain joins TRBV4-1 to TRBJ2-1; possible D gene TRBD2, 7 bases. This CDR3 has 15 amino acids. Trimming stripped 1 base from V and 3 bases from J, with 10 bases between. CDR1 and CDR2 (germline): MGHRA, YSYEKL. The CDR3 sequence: CASSQGGGGYNEQFF. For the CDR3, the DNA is TGCGCCAGCAGCCAAGGGGGAGGGGGCTACAATGAGCAGTTCTTC.

The DNA for the CDR3 is TGTGCCAGTAGTCCAGGGCGTGAAAAACTGTTTTTT. This gives the protein CASSPGREKLFF. The chain is built from TRBV19 and TRBJ1-4, with D possibly TRBD1 on 5 matching bases. Trimming removed 5 bases at V and 7 bases at J, with 8 bases between. The length of the CDR3 is 12 residues. Germline V gene sequence: CDR1 LNHDA, CDR2 SQIVND (reference sequence). The variable domain in full, with the rest retrieved from reference TRBV19 and TRBJ1-4, is DGGITQSPKYLFRKEGQNVTLSCEQNLNHDAMYWYRQDPGQGLRLIYYSQIVNDFQKGDIAEGYSVSREKKESFPLTVTSAQKNPTAFYLCASSPGREKLFFGSGTQLSVL.

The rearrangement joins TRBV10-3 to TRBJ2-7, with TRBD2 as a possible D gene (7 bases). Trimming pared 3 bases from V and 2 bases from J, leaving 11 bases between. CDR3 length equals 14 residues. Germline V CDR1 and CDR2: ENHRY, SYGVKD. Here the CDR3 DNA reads TGTGCCATCAGTGACCCGGGGGGCCCCTACGAGCAGTACTTC. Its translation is CAISDPGGPYEQYF.

This CDR3 reads CASSQDPSGTHNEQFF. CDR3 DNA: TGTGCCAGCAGCCAAGATCCGAGCGGGACCCACAATGAGCAGTTCTTC. V gene TRBV4-2 combines with J gene TRBJ2-1; 7 nucleotides agree with TRBD2. Germline lookup yields CDR1 LGHNA and CDR2 YNFKEQ. J was trimmed by 5 bases and V by 0 bases; bases with no gene match: 7. This CDR3 comprises 16 residues.

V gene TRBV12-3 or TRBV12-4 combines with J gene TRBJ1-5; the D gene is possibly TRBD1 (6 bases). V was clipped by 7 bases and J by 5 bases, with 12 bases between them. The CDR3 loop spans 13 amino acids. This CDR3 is CASKLQGDQPQHF. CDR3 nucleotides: TGTGCCAGCAAATTACAGGGCGATCAGCCCCAGCATTTT.

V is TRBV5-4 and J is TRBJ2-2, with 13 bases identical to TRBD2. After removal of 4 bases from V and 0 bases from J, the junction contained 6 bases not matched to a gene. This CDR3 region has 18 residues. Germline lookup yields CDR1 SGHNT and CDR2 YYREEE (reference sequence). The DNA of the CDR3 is TGTGCCAGCAGCGGGACTAGCGGGGTGAACCCGAACACCGGGGAGCTGTTTTTT. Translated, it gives CASSGTSGVNPNTGELFF.

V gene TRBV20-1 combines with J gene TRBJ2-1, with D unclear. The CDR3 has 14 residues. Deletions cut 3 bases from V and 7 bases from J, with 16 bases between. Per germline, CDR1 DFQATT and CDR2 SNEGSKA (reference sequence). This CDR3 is CSASTGPPLNEQFF. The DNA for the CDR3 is TGCAGTGCTAGTACTGGGCCCCCACTGAATGAGCAGTTCTTC.